The rows below give T cell receptor beta chains drawn from one sample of a study of CD8 T cells in ankylosing spondylitis. MiXCR, run by TCRdb on the 5' RACE reads, gives a single entry per CDR3 protein. In the table there are about 230,000 distinct CDR3 sequences, around 8% of which are singletons. Sequencing input: blood, either unsorted or a sorted T cell fraction (not recorded which). Every receptor here comes from a female donor with ankylosing spondylitis or in good health (not recorded which). CDR3s include the opening cysteine and the closing phenylalanine or tryptophan. The order of the fields is clone size, V gene, CDR3 protein. Clone size is shown for a subset of rows, as once, few, many or a class of expanded clone.

>.|TRBV9
CASSWRVLSNEQFF
>many|TRBV7-8
CASDGGGNEQFF
>many|TRBV20-1
CSARTGTYTDTQYF
>many|TRBV30
CAWSEGPWDKNIQYF
>few|TRBV10-3
CATRTSGRSDEQYF
>many|TRBV12-3/TRBV12-4
CASNLNFQTEAFF
>many|TRBV12-5
CASGPGLAGEFTDTQYF
>many|TRBV7-2
CASSLVPSGGNQPQHF
>many|TRBV6-5
CASTSRGRGPNTEAFF
>many|TRBV5-1
CASSSSDRYNEQFF
>many|TRBV7-2
CASSPSGRAYNEQFF
>many|TRBV6-5
CASSRGEKLFF
>many|TRBV10-3
CAINPQGADGYTF
>.|TRBV11-2
CASSLAGVSETQYF
>many|TRBV10-2
CASSPGGPLAQYF
>.|TRBV28
CASSTVAVQYF
>few|TRBV7-2
CASSLGPNLYF
>many|TRBV2
CASSYTDTQYF
>many|TRBV5-5
CASSLGTGVNQPQHF
>.|TRBV7-6
CASSWGGSQETQYF
>.|TRBV4-2
CASSWGLAGPCNEQFF
>few|TRBV20-1
CSPTLAGATYNEQFF
>many|TRBV7-2
CASSLSGVTEAFF
>many|TRBV5-1
CASSPGQGTGNTIYF
>few|TRBV13
CASSFEGRIGTEAFF
>.|TRBV7-2
CASSPPGRSSPLHF
>few|TRBV28
CASSPSGGDQPQHF
>.|TRBV20-1
CSARAEKTRTDTQYF